Listed below are T cell receptor beta chains from one sample, sequenced in a study of beta chain features in type 1 diabetes. The repertoire was sequenced with immunoSEQ multiplex PCR; TCRdb's copy has only in-frame clones and lacks some. The sample contains roughly 350,000 clones, more than 9.5% of which appear only once. The sample was naive CD4+ T cells from blood. The receptors were sampled from a young woman in good health. Both conserved end residues are part of each CDR3. A D gene is named only where the DNA matches it firmly. Rows may omit the clone size; those that give it use once, few, many or a size class.

abundance,j_gene,v_gene,d_gene,CDR3nt,CDR3aa
few,TRBJ2-7,TRBV29-1,TRBD1,TGCAGCGCAATGACAGGGAGAGCCTACGAGCAGTACTTC,CSAMTGRAYEQYF
NA,TRBJ2-3,TRBV7-2,TRBD1,TGTGCCAGCAGCTTAGAGGGACAGGGCACAGATACGCAGTATTTT,CASSLEGQGTDTQYF
NA,TRBJ2-3,TRBV5-1,TRBD1,TGCGCCAGCAGCTCCTCCGGACAGGGAGCGCAGTATTTT,CASSSSGQGAQYF
NA,TRBJ2-5,TRBV6-6,NA,TGTGCCAGCAAGTTTTTGGGGGCTTCGTACCAAGAGACCCAGTACTTC,CASKFLGASYQETQYF
NA,TRBJ1-5,TRBV7-2,TRBD1,TGTGCCAGCAGCGAACAGGGGAGCCAGCCCCAGCATTTT,CASSEQGSQPQHF
NA,TRBJ2-7,TRBV7-3,TRBD2,TGTGCCAGCAGCTTAGGACTAGAAGTAGGCGAGCAGTACTTC,CASSLGLEVGEQYF
NA,TRBJ2-7,TRBV29-1,TRBD2,TGCAGCGGGGGGACTACCTCCTACGAGCAGTACTTC,CSGGTTSYEQYF
NA,TRBJ2-5,TRBV11-1,TRBD2,TGTGCCAGCACCTATACGGGGGGGGAGACCCAGTACTTC,CASTYTGGETQYF
NA,TRBJ1-1,TRBV18,NA,TGTGCCAGCTCACCCGGGGATTCGGCTGAAGCTTTCTTT,CASSPGDSAEAFF
few,TRBJ1-2,TRBV5-4,TRBD1,TGTGCCAGCAGCAGGACGGACAGGGGTCCGTTTGGCTACACCTTC,CASSRTDRGPFGYTF
NA,TRBJ2-6,TRBV29-1,NA,TGCAGCGTTGAAGGCTGGGGCACTGGGGCCAACGTCCTGACTTTC,CSVEGWGTGANVLTF
NA,TRBJ2-5,TRBV4-3,NA,TGCGCCAGCAGCCAAGATTTGGGGGCGGGTGAGACCCAGTACTTC,CASSQDLGAGETQYF
few,TRBJ2-3,TRBV28,NA,TGTGCCAGCAGTTGGACCGGGGGCACAGATACGCAGTATTTT,CASSWTGGTDTQYF
few,TRBJ2-7,TRBV29-1,NA,TGCAGCGTTGATGGGGCATACGAGCAGTACTTC,CSVDGAYEQYF
NA,TRBJ2-6,TRBV27,NA,TGTGCCAGCCAAACCAACAGGGCTGGGGCCAACGTCCTGACTTTC,CASQTNRAGANVLTF
NA,TRBJ2-7,TRBV28,TRBD1,TGTGCCAGCAGTTGGACCAGGACAGGGGTATACGAGCAGTACTTC,CASSWTRTGVYEQYF
NA,TRBJ1-2,TRBV29-1,NA,TGCAGCTCCGAGGGCCTAAATCTTGGCTACACCTTC,CSSEGLNLGYTF
few,TRBJ2-7,TRBV27,TRBD2,TGTGCCAGCAGTTTATCACCGGGAGGGCAAAACGAGCAGTACTTC,CASSLSPGGQNEQYF
NA,TRBJ2-1,TRBV27,TRBD2,TGTGCCAGCAGTTTGTCCGTAGCGGGAGCCATCTACAATCAGCAGTTCTTC,CASSLSVAGAIYNQQFF
NA,TRBJ2-4,TRBV9,NA,TGTGCCAGCAGCGTAGGTCGGGGTAACATTCAGTACTTC,CASSVGRGNIQYF
few,TRBJ2-5,TRBV5-1,NA,TGCGCCAGCAGCTTGAGCGGCGAGACCCAGTACTTC,CASSLSGETQYF
NA,TRBJ1-2,TRBV6-4,TRBD1,TGTGCCAGCAGTCCCGGGACAGGCTGGGAGTATGGCTACACCTTC,CASSPGTGWEYGYTF
once,TRBJ2-1,TRBV9,TRBD2,TGTGCCAACAGCGCGAGCGGGACGGAGAGTGAGCAGTTCTTC,CANSASGTESEQFF
NA,TRBJ2-1,TRBV18,TRBD2,TGTGCCAGCTCAAGGAATAGCGGGAGGGCCGACAATGAGCAGTTCTTC,CASSRNSGRADNEQFF
NA,TRBJ1-1,TRBV7-8,NA,TGTGCCAGCAGCTTAGACTTGAACACTGAAGCTTTCTTT,CASSLDLNTEAFF